This T cell receptor beta chain was observed in a study of OX40 agonist ivuxolimab in advanced cancers. Whole-study context: The diagnoses of dose-escalation patients were hepatocellular carcinoma, melanoma, renal cell or head and neck cancer. Study findings and constraints: Some of the lowest clonal expansion was seen in partial responders at 0.1-3.0 mg/kg. CD8+ T cells (on average) carried more expanded clones than CD4+ T cells. CD4+ and CD8+ T cells in blood underwent clonal expansion by week 6 at 0.1 to 3.0 mg/kg.

Measured with immunoSEQ multiplex PCR; TCRdb has only the in-frame clones, and not every one. The table lists approximately 72,000 clones, 84% of them singletons, with around 1.5% in the top ten. This clone was recorded many times. Its antigen is still unknown. The CDR3 runs to 15 residues. The germline V and J ends were trimmed by 1 base and 1 base, with 10 bases remaining between them. Germline V lookup: CDR1 KGHSH, CDR2 LQKENI. The sequenced sample was CD4+ or CD8+ T cells sorted from blood, obtained in a trial of the OX40 agonist ivuxolimab. The receptor was derived from an adult with an advanced solid tumor such as melanoma, head and neck, liver or kidney cancer. The V gene is TRBV18, the J gene TRBJ1-1; D possibly corresponds to TRBD1 (6 bases). This chain's CDR3 is CASSPQWGRNTEAFF. The CDR3 bases are TGTGCCAGCTCACCACAGTGGGGGCGGAACACTGAAGCTTTCTTT.